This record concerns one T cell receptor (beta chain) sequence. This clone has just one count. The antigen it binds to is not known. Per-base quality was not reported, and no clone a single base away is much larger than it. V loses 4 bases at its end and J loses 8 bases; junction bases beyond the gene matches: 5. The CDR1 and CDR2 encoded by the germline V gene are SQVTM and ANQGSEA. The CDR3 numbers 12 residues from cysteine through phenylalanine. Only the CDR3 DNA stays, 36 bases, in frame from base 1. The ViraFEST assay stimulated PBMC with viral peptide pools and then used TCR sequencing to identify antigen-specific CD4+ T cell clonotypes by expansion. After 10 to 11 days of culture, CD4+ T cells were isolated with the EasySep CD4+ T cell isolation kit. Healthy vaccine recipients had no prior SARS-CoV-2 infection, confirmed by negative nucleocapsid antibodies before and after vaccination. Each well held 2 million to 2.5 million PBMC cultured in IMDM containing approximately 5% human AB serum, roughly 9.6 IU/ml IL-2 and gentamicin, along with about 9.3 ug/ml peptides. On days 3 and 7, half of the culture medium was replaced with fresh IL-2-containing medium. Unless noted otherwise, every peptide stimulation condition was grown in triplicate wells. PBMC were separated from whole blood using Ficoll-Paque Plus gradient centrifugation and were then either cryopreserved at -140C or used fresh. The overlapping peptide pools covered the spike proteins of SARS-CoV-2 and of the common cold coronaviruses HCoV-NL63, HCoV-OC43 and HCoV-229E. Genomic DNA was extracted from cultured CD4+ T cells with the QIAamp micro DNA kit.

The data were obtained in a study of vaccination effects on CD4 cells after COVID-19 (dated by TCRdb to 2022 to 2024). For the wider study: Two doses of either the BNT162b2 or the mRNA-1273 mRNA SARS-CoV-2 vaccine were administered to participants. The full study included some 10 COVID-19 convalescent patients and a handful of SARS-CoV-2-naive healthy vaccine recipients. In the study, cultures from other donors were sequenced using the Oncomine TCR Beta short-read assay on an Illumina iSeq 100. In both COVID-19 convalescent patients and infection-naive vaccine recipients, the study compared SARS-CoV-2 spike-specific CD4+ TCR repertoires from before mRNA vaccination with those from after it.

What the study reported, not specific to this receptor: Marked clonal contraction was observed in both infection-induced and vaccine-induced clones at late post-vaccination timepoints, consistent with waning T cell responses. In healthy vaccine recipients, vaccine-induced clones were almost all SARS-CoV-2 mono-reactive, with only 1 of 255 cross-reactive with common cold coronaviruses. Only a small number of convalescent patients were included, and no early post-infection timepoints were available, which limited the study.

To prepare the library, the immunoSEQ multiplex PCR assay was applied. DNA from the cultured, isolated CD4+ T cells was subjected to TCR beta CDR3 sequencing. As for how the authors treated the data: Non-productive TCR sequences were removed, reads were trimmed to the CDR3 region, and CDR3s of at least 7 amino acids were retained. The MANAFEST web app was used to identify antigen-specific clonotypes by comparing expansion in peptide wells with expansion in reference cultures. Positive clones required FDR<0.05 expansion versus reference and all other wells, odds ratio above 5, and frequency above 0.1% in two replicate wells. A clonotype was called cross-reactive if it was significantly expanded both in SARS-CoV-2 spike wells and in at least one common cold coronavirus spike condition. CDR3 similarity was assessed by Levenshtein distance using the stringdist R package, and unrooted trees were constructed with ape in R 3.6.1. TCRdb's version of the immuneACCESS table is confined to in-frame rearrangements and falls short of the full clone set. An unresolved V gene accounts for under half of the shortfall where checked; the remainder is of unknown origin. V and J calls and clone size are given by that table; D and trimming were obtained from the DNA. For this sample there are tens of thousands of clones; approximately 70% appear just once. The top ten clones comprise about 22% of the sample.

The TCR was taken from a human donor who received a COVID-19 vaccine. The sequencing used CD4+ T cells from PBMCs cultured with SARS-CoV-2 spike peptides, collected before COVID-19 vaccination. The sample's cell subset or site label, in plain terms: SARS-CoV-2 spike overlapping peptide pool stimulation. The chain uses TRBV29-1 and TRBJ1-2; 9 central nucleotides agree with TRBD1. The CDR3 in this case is CSVGRDRDGYTF. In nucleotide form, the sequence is TGCAGCGTTGGCCGGGACAGGGACGGCTACACCTTC.